Listed below are T cell receptor beta chains from one sample, sequenced in a study of cytotoxic CD8 clonotypes in ibrutinib-treated CLL. Sequencing used immunoSEQ multiplex PCR; TCRdb keeps in-frame clones, though not all of them. The profile shows fewer than 40,000 clones, 65% to 70% of them singletons. The sequencing here drew on PBMCs, taken at disease progression, from a patient treated with ibrutinib. The receptors shown here come from a human donor with chronic lymphocytic leukemia. CDR3s include the opening cysteine and the closing phenylalanine or tryptophan. D genes are given only for firm matches. Clone size is shown for a subset of rows, as once, few, many or a class of expanded clone.

CDR3 DNA	CDR3 protein	CDR3 length	D gene	V gene	J gene	clone size
TGTGCCAGTAGTGTAGGACAGGTCAACTATGGCTACACCTTC	CASSVGQVNYGYTF	14	TRBD1	TRBV19	TRBJ1-2	NA
TGCGCCAGCAGTGAGTCAGGGAGGATCGGCGGCACTGAAGCTTTCTTT	CASSESGRIGGTEAFF	16	NA	TRBV10-1	TRBJ1-1	NA
TGTGCCAGCAGCTTTCGGGACAGGGGCGGATGGTATGGGAACACTGAAGCTTTCTTT	CASSFRDRGGWYGNTEAFF	19	TRBD1	TRBV7-8	TRBJ1-1	medium-sized
TGTGCCAGCAGCTTGGTAGGGGCGAACACCGGGGAGCTGTTTTTT	CASSLVGANTGELFF	15	NA	TRBV5-5	TRBJ2-2	NA
TGTGCAAGTCGCTTAAGGCCTAGCCTAGCGCGAGATGGGGATACGCAGTATTTT	CASRLRPSLARDGDTQYF	18	NA	TRBV12-2	TRBJ2-3	NA
TGCGCCAGCAGCGGTAGCGGGAATTCCCCAGATACGCAGTATTTT	CASSGSGNSPDTQYF	15	TRBD2	TRBV5-1	TRBJ2-3	NA
TGTGCCAGCTCACAAGCCGATTGGACCACAGATACGCAGTATTTT	CASSQADWTTDTQYF	15	NA	TRBV18	TRBJ2-3	NA
TGTGCCAGCTCGGACAGTACCTACGAGCAGTACTTC	CASSDSTYEQYF	12	NA	TRBV18	TRBJ2-7	NA
TGTGCCAGCAGCCCGTTGGGACTAGCTGGCGGGGAGCTGTTTTTT	CASSPLGLAGGELFF	15	TRBD2	TRBV7-3	TRBJ2-2	once
TGCGCCAGCAGCTTGGCAGGGAACAATCAGCCCCAGCATTTT	CASSLAGNNQPQHF	14	NA	TRBV5-1	TRBJ1-5	few
TGTGCCAGCAGTTCCCGACCCCAAGAGACCCAGTACTTC	CASSSRPQETQYF	13	NA	TRBV27	TRBJ2-5	once
TGTGCCAGCAGCTACGTTACAGGGTCCTACGAGCAGTACTTC	CASSYVTGSYEQYF	14	NA	TRBV14	TRBJ2-7	NA
TGTGCCAGCAGCTCCCACAGGGGAACCTACGAGCAGTACTTC	CASSSHRGTYEQYF	14	TRBD1	TRBV7-2	TRBJ2-7	NA
TGTGCCAGCAGCCATTCGAACACTGAAGCTTTCTTT	CASSHSNTEAFF	12	NA	TRBV11-3	TRBJ1-1	NA
TGTGCCAGTAGTTCTGGCAGAATCGGCGAGCAGTACTTC	CASSSGRIGEQYF	13	NA	TRBV19	TRBJ2-7	few
TGTGCCAGCAGCGTAGACCCGACTAGCGCTACCTACAATGAGCAGTTCTTC	CASSVDPTSATYNEQFF	17	TRBD2	TRBV9	TRBJ2-1	NA
TGTGCCACCGCTCAGGGGGCGTCGTACGAGCAGTACTTC	CATAQGASYEQYF	13	TRBD1	TRBV19	TRBJ2-7	NA
TGTGCCTGGAGTGTCGGCTTTCAGGGCGCCGGGGAGCTGTTTTTT	CAWSVGFQGAGELFF	15	NA	TRBV30	TRBJ2-2	few
TGTGCCAGCAGAAGGGGGGAGTCACCCCTCCACTTT	CASRRGESPLHF	12	NA	TRBV28	TRBJ1-6	few
TGTGCCAGCAGCGTAGATCTGGACAGTGGCGAGCAGTACTTC	CASSVDLDSGEQYF	14	NA	TRBV9	TRBJ2-7	NA
TGTGCCAGCACCCGGACAGGCCTCTCTGGAAACACCATATATTTT	CASTRTGLSGNTIYF	15	TRBD1	TRBV5-6	TRBJ1-3	NA
TGTGCCAGCAGGGGCTTCAATGAGCAGTTCTTC	CASRGFNEQFF	11	NA	TRBV5-8	TRBJ2-1	once
TGTGCCAGCAGCTCTACCGGGTCGGAGGCGGACACTGAAGCTTTCTTT	CASSSTGSEADTEAFF	16	NA	TRBV5-6	TRBJ1-1	NA
TGCGCCAGCAGCGAGACCCCTAGCGGGAGAGAGACCCAGTACTTC	CASSETPSGRETQYF	15	TRBD2	TRBV5-1	TRBJ2-5	once
TGTGCCAGCAGCTTTAGTAGCGATACCGGGGAGCTGTTTTTT	CASSFSSDTGELFF	14	NA	TRBV11-2	TRBJ2-2	NA
TGTGCCAGCAGAACCCACTTCCGGGACAGGGGGTCCGAGCAGTACTTC	CASRTHFRDRGSEQYF	16	TRBD1	TRBV28	TRBJ2-7	NA
TGTGCCAGCTCACCGGAGGACGAGCAGTACTTC	CASSPEDEQYF	11	NA	TRBV18	TRBJ2-7	few
TGTGCCAGCAGCAAAGAAGGGGGAGGAGCTTTCTTT	CASSKEGGGAFF	12	NA	TRBV11-3	TRBJ1-1	NA
TGTGCTAGCAGCACTAGCAGGGACACTGAAGCTTTCTTT	CASSTSRDTEAFF	13	NA	TRBV7-7	TRBJ1-1	NA
TGTGCCAGCAGTCGGGAGGTCGCCGGGGAGCTGTTTTTT	CASSREVAGELFF	13	TRBD2	TRBV7-3	TRBJ2-2	NA
TGTGCCAGCAGCTTAGGGGTAGGGGGGAACACTGAAGCTTTCTTT	CASSLGVGGNTEAFF	15	NA	TRBV7-8	TRBJ1-1	NA
TGTGCCAGCAGGCCTACCTTGGGGGCTGAAGCTTTCTTT	CASRPTLGAEAFF	13	NA	TRBV6-5	TRBJ1-1	once
TGTGCCAGCAGGACGGACGGGAACACCGGGGAGCTGTTTTTT	CASRTDGNTGELFF	14	NA	TRBV2	TRBJ2-2	few
TGTGCCAGTAGTCCATTGACAGTTGGGACTGAAGCTTTCTTT	CASSPLTVGTEAFF	14	NA	TRBV19	TRBJ1-1	NA
TGTGCCAGCAGCCAAGCAGGGGAGGGTAATGAAAAACTGTTTTTT	CASSQAGEGNEKLFF	15	NA	TRBV4-2	TRBJ1-4	NA
TGTGCCAGCAGCTTAGACGGGCAGTCCTACGAGCAGTACTTC	CASSLDGQSYEQYF	14	NA	TRBV7-2	TRBJ2-7	few
TGTGCCAGCAGCTTCGGACTAGCGGGAGAGGAGCAGTTCTTC	CASSFGLAGEEQFF	14	TRBD2	TRBV7-9	TRBJ2-1	NA
TGTGCCAGCAGCTTTCGGGGGGATGAGCAGTTCTTC	CASSFRGDEQFF	12	TRBD2	TRBV7-8	TRBJ2-1	few
TGTGCCAGCAGTGAAGCGTTAAGCAATCAGCCCCAGCATTTT	CASSEALSNQPQHF	14	NA	TRBV6-1	TRBJ1-5	NA
TGTGCCAGCAGCAACTGGGGGTACGAGCAGTACTTC	CASSNWGYEQYF	12	NA	TRBV5-6	TRBJ2-7	NA
TGTGCCTGTCAGGACAGGGCGAACACTGAAGCTTTCTTT	CACQDRANTEAFF	13	TRBD1	TRBV19	TRBJ1-1	once
TGCGCCAGCAGCCAGAGGGACGGAGCTAACTATGGCTACACCTTC	CASSQRDGANYGYTF	15	NA	TRBV4-1	TRBJ1-2	NA
TGTGCCAGTCGCCCCCCCGGCGGGTACATCTACGAGCAGTACTTC	CASRPPGGYIYEQYF	15	NA	TRBV19	TRBJ2-7	NA
TGTGCCAGCAGCTTAAACGGGGGGCGCGATCAGCCCCAGCATTTT	CASSLNGGRDQPQHF	15	NA	TRBV7-2	TRBJ1-5	NA
TGTGCCAGCAGCCCTGGGCCACAAAACATTCAGTACTTC	CASSPGPQNIQYF	13	NA	TRBV11-2	TRBJ2-4	NA
TGTGCCAGCAGCCCTAGCGGGGGCTCCTACGAGCAGTACTTC	CASSPSGGSYEQYF	14	TRBD2	TRBV28	TRBJ2-7	few
TGTGCCAGCTCACCAGGGCGGGACAATCAGCCCCAGCATTTT	CASSPGRDNQPQHF	14	NA	TRBV18	TRBJ1-5	medium-sized
TGTGCCAGCAGCCTACAGGGGGCGACCGGGGAGCTGTTTTTT	CASSLQGATGELFF	14	TRBD1	TRBV9	TRBJ2-2	NA
TGTGCCTGGGCGAGTCAGCCCCAGCATTTT	CAWASQPQHF	10	NA	TRBV30	TRBJ1-5	NA
TGTGCCAGCAGCTTTGGGGGAGGGGTCCACGAGCAGTACTTC	CASSFGGGVHEQYF	14	TRBD2	TRBV11-2	TRBJ2-7	few